One sample yielded the 5 T cell receptor beta chains listed below, sequenced in a study of cytomegalovirus exposure and HLA in healthy donors. The PCR used 60 Vbeta and 13 Jbeta primers. The assay was immunoSEQ multiplex PCR, and TCRdb's table has in-frame clones only and misses some. The repertoire holds under 200,000 clones, 82% seen once, with about 11% in the top ten. Sequencing was carried out using PBMCs. The receptors come from a man in his fifties in good health and CMV-seropositive.

The CDR3: CASTPGLTSTDTQYF. The DNA of the CDR3 is TGTGCCAGCACCCCGGGACTTACTAGCACAGATACGCAGTATTTT. The chain recombines TRBV5-6 with TRBJ2-3; possibly TRBD2 for D (6 bases). V lost 6 bases to trimming and J lost 0 bases, with 14 bases between them. CDR3 size: 15 residues. Germline values: CDR1 SGHDT, CDR2 YYEEEE.

This clone came up a few times. The gene calls are TRBV10-3 and TRBJ2-7, with D perhaps TRBD1 (6 bases). Trimming left V 0 bases short and J 1 base short, with 10 bases between. The CDR3 runs 15 residues. CDR1 is ENHRY and CDR2 is SYGVKD in the germline V gene. The CDR3 DNA sequence: TGTGCCATCAGTGAGTCGAACAGGGTGTCCTACGAGCAGTACTTC. Translated, it gives CAISESNRVSYEQYF.

The chain combines TRBV4-3 with TRBJ2-7; tentatively, D is TRBD1 (5 bases). The CDR3 loop spans 14 amino acids. CDR1 and CDR2 from the germline V gene are LGHNA and YSLEER. V lost 0 bases and J lost 4, with 10 bases in between. The CDR3 loop reads CASSQDQGPYEQYF. The CDR3 coding sequence is TGCGCCAGCAGCCAAGACCAGGGTCCTTACGAGCAGTACTTC.

The rearrangement links TRBV10-1 to TRBJ2-7; tentatively, D is TRBD1 (7 bases). There are 15 residues in the CDR3. V was cut by 2 bases and J by 2 bases, with 13 bases left in between. Per germline, CDR1 WNHNN and CDR2 SYGVQD (reference sequence). DNA for the CDR3: TGCGCCAGCAGTGAGCGCCAGGGGGGCGCCTACGAGCAGTACTTC. This codes for CASSERQGGAYEQYF.

This chain joins TRBV29-1 and TRBJ2-3; 11 nucleotides agree with TRBD2. The CDR3 extends over 14 amino acids. With V trimmed by 3 bases and J by 9 bases, 8 bases remained unmatched. Germline V gene lookup returns CDR1 SQVTM and CDR2 ANQGSEA. The chain's CDR3 is CSVDVSGGAHTQYF. The CDR3 nucleotides are TGCAGCGTTGACGTTAGCGGGGGGGCACACACGCAGTATTTT.